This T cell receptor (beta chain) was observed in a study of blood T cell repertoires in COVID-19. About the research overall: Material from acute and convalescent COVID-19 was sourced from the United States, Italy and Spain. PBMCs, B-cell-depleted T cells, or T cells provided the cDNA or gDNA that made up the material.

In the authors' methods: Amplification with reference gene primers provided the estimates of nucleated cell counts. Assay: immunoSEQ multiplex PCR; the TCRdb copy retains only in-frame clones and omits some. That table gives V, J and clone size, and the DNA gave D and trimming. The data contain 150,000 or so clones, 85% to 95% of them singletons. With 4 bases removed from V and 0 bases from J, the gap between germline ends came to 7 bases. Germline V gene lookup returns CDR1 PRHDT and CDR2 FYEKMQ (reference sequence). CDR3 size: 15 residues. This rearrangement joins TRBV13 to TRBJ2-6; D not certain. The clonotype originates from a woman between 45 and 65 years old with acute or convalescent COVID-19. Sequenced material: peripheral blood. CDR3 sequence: CASSYLGSGANVLTF. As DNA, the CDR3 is TGTGCCAGCAGCTACCTCGGCTCTGGGGCCAACGTCCTGACTTTC.